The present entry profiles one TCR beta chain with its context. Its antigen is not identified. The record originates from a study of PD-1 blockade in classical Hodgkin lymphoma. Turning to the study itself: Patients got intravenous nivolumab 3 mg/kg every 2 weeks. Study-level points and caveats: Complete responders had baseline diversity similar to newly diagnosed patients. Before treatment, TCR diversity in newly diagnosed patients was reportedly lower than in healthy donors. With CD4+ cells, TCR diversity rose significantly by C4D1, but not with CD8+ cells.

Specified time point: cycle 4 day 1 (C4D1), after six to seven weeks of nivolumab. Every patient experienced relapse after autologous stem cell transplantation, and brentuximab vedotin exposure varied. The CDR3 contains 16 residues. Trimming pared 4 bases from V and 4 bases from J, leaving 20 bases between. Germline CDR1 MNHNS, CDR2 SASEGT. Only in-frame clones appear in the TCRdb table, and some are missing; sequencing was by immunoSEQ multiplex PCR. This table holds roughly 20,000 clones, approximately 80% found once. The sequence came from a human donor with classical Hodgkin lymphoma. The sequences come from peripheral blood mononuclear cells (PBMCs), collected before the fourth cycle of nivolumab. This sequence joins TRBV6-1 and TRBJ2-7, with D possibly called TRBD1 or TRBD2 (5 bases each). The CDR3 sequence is CASSAPGTLKGYEQYF. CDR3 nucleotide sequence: TGTGCCAGCAGTGCTCCCGGGACCCTAAAGGGGTACGAGCAGTACTTC.